This TCR beta chain came from a study of OX40 agonist ivuxolimab in advanced cancers. In the study overall: Partial responses were seen in three patients, one with hepatocellular carcinoma and two with cutaneous melanoma.

Points from the study as a whole: In the 0.1-3.0 mg/kg groups, partial responders showed among the lowest expansion.

TCRdb's table, derived via immunoSEQ multiplex PCR, lists solely in-frame clones and lacks some. The table includes 30,000 to 40,000 clones, approximately 80% detected once. On this clone itself: The target antigen is unknown.

This sequence originates from an adult with an advanced solid tumor such as melanoma, head and neck, liver or kidney cancer. The material sequenced was CD4+ or CD8+ T cells sorted from blood, taken in a trial of the OX40 agonist ivuxolimab.

CDR3 residues: CASSSGTGGWEQYF. Here the CDR3 DNA reads TGTGCCAGCAGTAGCGGGACAGGGGGCTGGGAGCAGTACTTC. The rearrangement links TRBV6-5 to TRBJ2-7; 12 positions match TRBD1. CDR1 MNHEY and CDR2 SVGAGI come from the germline V gene. The CDR3 has 14 amino acids. V was clipped by 5 bases and J by 7 bases; unmatched bases: 6.